Sequencing of this T cell receptor (beta chain) was carried out in a study of blood T cell repertoires in COVID-19. The germline CDR1 and CDR2 sequences are LGHDT and YNNKEL (reference sequence). The CDR3 sequence is 14 residues long. Trimming took 4 bases from V and 4 from J; bases not matched to a gene: 5. Clones were sequenced by immunoSEQ multiplex PCR, and TCRdb holds only the in-frame ones, with some missing. The table lists about 17,000 clones, about 80% of them singletons. The clonotype was recovered from a woman aged 70-85 years with active COVID-19. The sequenced sample consisted of peripheral blood. The rearrangement links TRBV3-1 (or the pseudogene TRBV3-2) to TRBJ2-5; TRBD1 agrees at 8 bases. Written as DNA, the CDR3 is TGTGCCAGCAGCCCCTGGACAGGGACAGAGACCCAGTACTTC. The encoded protein is CASSPWTGTETQYF.